This T cell receptor (beta chain) was sequenced during a study of T cell clonotyping in hematopoietic cell transplantation. The protocol was immunoSEQ multiplex PCR, while the TCRdb copy is restricted to in-frame clones and leaves out a portion. The sample holds approximately 41,000 clones, 85% seen once. Time point noted: recipient sample about 28 days before transplant, after cytoreduction. Germline CDR1 reads SGHNT; CDR2 reads YYREEE (reference sequence). CDR3 size: 16 residues. Deletions cut 0 bases from V and 0 bases from J, with 10 bases between. This clone was seen a handful of times. The sequence was collected from a man between 60 and 70 years old with acute myeloid leukemia. Some clones in this sample may be carry-over from other donors' samples. The chain carries TRBV5-4 and TRBJ1-5; TRBD1 might be the D (5 bases). The specimen was peripheral blood mononuclear cells, collected before stem cell transplant. The CDR3 DNA sequence: TGTGCCAGCAGCTTGGCGGGGGGAGATAGCAATCAGCCCCAGCATTTT. Translated: CASSLAGGDSNQPQHF.